This TCR beta chain is from a study of Tregs in tolerant kidney transplant recipients. For the study at large: The nonmyeloablative bone marrow transplants came from related graft donors, with transient mixed chimerism.

Details on this clone: Its target is not known. The sample carries other DNA sequences with the same CDR3.

Recipient PBMCs carried a CFSE label and met irradiated graft donor PBMCs for approximately six days before FACS sorting. Germline CDR1 is MGHRA and CDR2 is YSYEKL. The length of the CDR3 is 15 residues. Germline trimming cut 9 bases from V and 4 bases from J; bases unmatched to any gene: 14. Libraries were prepared by immunoSEQ multiplex PCR; TCRdb keeps only in-frame clonotypes and omits some of them. This sample carries about 8,300 clones, about 32% of them seen once, and the ten largest clones take about 5.3%. Notes on the study in general: Few patients were studied, so findings need validation in larger groups. Biological reproducibility was not directly addressed, but technical replication error appeared minimal. Changing PCR primers prevented nucleotide comparison between some patients' samples.

The chain recombines TRBV4-1 with TRBJ2-7; 8 nucleotides agree with TRBD1. Here the sequenced sample was CD8+ T cells from blood cultured with allogeneic cells, taken before the transplant. The TCR comes from a human patient who received a combined kidney and bone marrow transplant. The DNA for the CDR3 is TGCGCCAGTATTCAAAAGCAGGGGGCGGCATACGAGCAGTACTTC. Amino acids: CASIQKQGAAYEQYF.